This T cell receptor beta chain was recorded in a study of T cell responses to AZD1222 COVID-19 vaccine. Using immunoSEQ multiplex PCR, the repertoire was profiled, and TCRdb retains in-frame clones only, with some absent. The sample shows over 80,000 clones, roughly nine tenths of them seen only once. The CDR3 runs 14 residues. In germline, CDR1 is SGDLS, CDR2 YYNGEE. V lost 5 bases and J 2 bases, leaving 13 bases between the germline ends. This sequence originates from an adult who received the AZD1222 COVID-19 vaccine. The source material was peripheral blood, sampled 28 days after the second AZD1222 dose. The chain employs TRBV9 and TRBJ2-5; TRBD1 or TRBD2 may be the D gene (5 bases each). The CDR3 region has the DNA TGTGCCAGCAGTGTTGGGACCTCACAAGAGACCCAGTACTTC. Its translation is CASSVGTSQETQYF.